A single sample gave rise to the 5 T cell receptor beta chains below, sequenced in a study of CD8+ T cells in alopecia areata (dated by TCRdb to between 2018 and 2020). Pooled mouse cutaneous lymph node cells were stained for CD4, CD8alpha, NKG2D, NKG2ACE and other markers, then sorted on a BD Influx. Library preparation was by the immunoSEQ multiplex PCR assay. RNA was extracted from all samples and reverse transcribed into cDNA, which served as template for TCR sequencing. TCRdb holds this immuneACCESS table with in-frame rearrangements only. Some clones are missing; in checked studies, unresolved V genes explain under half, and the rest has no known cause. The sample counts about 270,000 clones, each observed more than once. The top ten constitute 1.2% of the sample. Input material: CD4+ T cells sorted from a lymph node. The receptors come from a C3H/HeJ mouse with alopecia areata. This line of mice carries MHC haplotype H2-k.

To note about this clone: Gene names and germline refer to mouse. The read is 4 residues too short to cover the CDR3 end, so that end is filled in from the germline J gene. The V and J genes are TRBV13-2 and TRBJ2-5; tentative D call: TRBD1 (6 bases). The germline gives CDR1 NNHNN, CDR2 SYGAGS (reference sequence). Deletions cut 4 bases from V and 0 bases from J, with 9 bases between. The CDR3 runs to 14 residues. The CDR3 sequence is CASGPGTNQDTQYF. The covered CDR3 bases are TGTGCCAGCGGTCCCGGGACAAACCAAGAC.

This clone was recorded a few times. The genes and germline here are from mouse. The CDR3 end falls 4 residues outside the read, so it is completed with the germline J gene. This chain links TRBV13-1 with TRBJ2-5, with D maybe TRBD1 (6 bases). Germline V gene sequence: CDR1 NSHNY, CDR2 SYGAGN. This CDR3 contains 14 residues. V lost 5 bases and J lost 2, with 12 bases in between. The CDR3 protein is CASRPQGSQDTQYF. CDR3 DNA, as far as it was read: TGTGCCAGCAGGCCGCAGGGGAGCCAAGAC.

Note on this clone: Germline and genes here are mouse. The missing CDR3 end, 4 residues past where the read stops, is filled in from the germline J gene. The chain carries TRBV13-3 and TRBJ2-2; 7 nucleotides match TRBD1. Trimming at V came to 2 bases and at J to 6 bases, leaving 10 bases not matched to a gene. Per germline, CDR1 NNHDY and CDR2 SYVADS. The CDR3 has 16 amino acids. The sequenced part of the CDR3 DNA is TGTGCCAGCAGTGAAGACAGGGTACGGGTGCCCGGG. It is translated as CASSEDRVRVPG. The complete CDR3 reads CASSEDRVRVPGQLYF.

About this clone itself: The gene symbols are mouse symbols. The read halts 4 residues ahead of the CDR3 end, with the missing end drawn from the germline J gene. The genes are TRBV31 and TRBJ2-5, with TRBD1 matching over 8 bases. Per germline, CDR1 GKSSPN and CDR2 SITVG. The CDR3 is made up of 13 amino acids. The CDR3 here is CAWSGQGTDTQYF. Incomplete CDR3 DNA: TGTGCCTGGTCTGGACAGGGTACAGAC.

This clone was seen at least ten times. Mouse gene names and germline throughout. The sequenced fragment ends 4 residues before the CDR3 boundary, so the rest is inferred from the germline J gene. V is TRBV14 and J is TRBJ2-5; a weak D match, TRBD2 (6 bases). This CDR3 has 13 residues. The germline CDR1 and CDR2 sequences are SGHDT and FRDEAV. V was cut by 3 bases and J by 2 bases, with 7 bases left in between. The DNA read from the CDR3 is TGTGCCAGCAGTTGGGGGGTCCAAGAC. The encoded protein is CASSWGVQD. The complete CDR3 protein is CASSWGVQDTQYF.